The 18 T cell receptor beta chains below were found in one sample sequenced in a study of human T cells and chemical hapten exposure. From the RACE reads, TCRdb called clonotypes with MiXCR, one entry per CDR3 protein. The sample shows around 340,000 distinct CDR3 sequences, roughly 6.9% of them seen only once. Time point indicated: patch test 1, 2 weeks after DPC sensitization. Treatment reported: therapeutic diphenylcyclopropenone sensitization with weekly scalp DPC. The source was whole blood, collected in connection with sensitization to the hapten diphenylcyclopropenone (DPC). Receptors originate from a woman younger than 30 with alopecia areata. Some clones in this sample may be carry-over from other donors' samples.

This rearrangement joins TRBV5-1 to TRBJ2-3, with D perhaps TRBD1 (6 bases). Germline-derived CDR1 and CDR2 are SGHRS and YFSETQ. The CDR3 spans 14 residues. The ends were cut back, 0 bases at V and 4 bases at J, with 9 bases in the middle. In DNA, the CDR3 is TGCGCCAGCAGCTTGGCACAGGGTCCAGATACGCAGTATTTT. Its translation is CASSLAQGPDTQYF.

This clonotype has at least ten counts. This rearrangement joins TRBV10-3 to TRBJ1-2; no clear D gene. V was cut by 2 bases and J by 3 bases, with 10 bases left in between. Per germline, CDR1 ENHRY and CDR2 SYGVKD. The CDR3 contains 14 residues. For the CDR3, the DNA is TGTGCCATCAGTGAGCAGGCCTCTTACTATGGCTACACCTTC. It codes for CAISEQASYYGYTF.

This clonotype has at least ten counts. The CDR3 bases are TGTGCCAGCAGTTTAACTATCCGGGTCTACGAGCAGTACTTC. Encoded protein: CASSLTIRVYEQYF. This chain uses TRBV12-3 or TRBV12-4 with TRBJ2-7; no firm D call. V lost 2 bases and J lost 3, with 11 bases in between. CDR3 length: 14 residues.

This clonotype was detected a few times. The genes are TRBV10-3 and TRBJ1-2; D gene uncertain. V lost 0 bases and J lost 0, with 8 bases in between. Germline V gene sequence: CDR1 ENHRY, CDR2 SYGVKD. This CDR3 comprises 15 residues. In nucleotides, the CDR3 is TGTGCCATCAGTGAGTCCGGGCTGTCTAACTATGGCTACACCTTC. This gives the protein CAISESGLSNYGYTF.

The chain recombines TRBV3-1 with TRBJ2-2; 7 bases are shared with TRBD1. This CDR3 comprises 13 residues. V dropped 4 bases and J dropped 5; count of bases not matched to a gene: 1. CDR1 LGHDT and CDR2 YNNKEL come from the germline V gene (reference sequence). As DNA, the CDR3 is TGTGCCAGCAGCCGGGACAGTACCGGGGAGCTGTTTTTT. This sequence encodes CASSRDSTGELFF. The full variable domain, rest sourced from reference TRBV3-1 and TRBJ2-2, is DTAVSQTPKYLVTQMGNDKSIKCEQNLGHDTMYWYKQDSKKFLKIMFSYNNKELIINETVPNRFSPKSPDKAHLNLHINSLELGDSAVYFCASSRDSTGELFFGEGSRLTVL.

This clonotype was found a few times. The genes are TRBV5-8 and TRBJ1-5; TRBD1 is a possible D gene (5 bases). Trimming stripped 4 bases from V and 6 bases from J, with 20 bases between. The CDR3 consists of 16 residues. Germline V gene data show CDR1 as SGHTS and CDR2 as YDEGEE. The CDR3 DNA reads TGTGCCAGCAGCCCCGTGGAAGGGGTTCATGGTCAGCCCCAGCATTTT. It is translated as CASSPVEGVHGQPQHF.

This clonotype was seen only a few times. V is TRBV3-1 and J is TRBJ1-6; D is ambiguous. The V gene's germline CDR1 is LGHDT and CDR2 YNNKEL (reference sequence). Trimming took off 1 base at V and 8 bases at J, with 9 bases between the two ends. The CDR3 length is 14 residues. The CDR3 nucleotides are TGTGCCAGCAGCCAAGGGTTGCGGGATTCACCCCTCCACTTT. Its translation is CASSQGLRDSPLHF.

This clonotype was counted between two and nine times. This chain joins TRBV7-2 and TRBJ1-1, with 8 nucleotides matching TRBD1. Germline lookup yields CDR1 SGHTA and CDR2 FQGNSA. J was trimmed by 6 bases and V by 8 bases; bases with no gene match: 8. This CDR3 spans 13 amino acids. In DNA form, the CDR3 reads TGTGCCAGCCGGACAGGGAGTAGCGCTGAAGCTTTCTTT. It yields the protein CASRTGSSAEAFF.

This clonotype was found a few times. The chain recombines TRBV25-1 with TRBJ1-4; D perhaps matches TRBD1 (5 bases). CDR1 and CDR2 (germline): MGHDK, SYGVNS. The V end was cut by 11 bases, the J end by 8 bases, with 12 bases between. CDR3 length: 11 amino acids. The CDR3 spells CASDWGEKLFF. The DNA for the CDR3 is TGTGCCTCGGACTGGGGGGAAAAACTGTTTTTT.

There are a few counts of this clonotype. CDR3 protein: CASRQWTGGNEQFF. For the CDR3, the DNA is TGTGCCAGCAGGCAATGGACAGGGGGCAATGAGCAGTTCTTC. V usage is TRBV28 and J usage is TRBJ2-1; 10 positions match TRBD1. V lost 6 bases and J lost 6; bases outside the gene matches: 5. Germline V gene sequence: CDR1 MDHEN, CDR2 SYDVKM. The CDR3 totals 14 residues.

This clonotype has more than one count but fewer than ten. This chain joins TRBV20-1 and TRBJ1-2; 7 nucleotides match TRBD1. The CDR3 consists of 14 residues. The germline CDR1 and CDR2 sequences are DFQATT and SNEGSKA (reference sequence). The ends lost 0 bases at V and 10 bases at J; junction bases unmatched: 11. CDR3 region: CSARDKGGAPDYTF. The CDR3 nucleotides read TGCAGTGCTAGAGATAAAGGGGGCGCACCGGACTACACCTTC.

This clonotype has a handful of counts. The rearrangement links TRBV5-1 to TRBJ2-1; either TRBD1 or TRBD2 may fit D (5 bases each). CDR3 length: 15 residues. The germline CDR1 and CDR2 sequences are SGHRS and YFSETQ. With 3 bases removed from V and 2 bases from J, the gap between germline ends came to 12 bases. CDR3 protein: CASSSDGDPYNEQFF. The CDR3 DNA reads TGCGCCAGCAGCTCGGACGGGGACCCCTACAATGAGCAGTTCTTC.

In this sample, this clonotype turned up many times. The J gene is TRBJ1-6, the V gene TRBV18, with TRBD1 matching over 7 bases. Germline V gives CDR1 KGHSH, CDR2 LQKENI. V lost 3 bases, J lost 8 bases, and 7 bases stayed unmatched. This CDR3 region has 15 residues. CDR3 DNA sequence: TGTGCCAGCTCACCGAGAGACAGGGTCGATTCACCCCTCCACTTT. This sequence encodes CASSPRDRVDSPLHF.

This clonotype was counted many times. The CDR3 sequence: CASSQEGGYEQYF. As DNA, the CDR3 is TGCGCCAGCAGCCAAGAAGGGGGCTACGAGCAGTACTTC. J is TRBJ2-7 and V is TRBV4-1; possible D gene TRBD1, 6 bases. This CDR3 is 13 amino acids long. V was clipped by 0 bases and J by 3 bases, with 6 bases between them. Germline V lookup: CDR1 MGHRA, CDR2 YSYEKL.

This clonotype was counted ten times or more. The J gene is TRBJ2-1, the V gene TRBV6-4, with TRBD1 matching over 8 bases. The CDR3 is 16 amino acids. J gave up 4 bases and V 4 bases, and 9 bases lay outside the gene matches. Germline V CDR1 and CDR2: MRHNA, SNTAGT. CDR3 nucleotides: TGTGCCAGCAGTGGCCCCGCAGGGGGCGAATACAATGAGCAGTTCTTC. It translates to CASSGPAGGEYNEQFF.

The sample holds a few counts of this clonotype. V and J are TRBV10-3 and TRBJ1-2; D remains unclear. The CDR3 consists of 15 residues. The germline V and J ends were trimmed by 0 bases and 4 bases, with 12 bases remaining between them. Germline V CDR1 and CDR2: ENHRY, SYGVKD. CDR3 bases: TGTGCCATCAGTGAGTCGACGGACGGATCCTATGGCTACACCTTC. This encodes CAISESTDGSYGYTF.

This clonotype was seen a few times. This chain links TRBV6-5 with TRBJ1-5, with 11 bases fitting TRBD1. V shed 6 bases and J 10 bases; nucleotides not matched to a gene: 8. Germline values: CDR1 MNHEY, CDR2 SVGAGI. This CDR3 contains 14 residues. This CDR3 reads CASSRGTGGEPQHF. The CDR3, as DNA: TGTGCCAGCAGCCGCGGGACAGGGGGGGAACCCCAGCATTTT.

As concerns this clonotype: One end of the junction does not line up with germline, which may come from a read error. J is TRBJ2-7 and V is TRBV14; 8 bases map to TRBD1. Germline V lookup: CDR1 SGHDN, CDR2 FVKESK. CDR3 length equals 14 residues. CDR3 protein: CACSPTGESHEQYF. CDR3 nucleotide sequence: TGTGCCTGCAGCCCGACAGGGGAGTCCCACGAGCAGTACTTC. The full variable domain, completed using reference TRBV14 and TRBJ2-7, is EAGVTQFPSHSVIEKGQTVTLRCDPISGHDNLYWYRRVMGKEIKFLLHFVKESKQDESGMPNNRFLAERTGGTYSTLKVQPAELEDSGVYFCACSPTGESHEQYFGPGTRLTVT.